One sample yielded the 11 T cell receptor beta chains listed below, sequenced in a study of blood T cell repertoires in COVID-19. Libraries were prepared by immunoSEQ multiplex PCR; TCRdb keeps only in-frame clonotypes and omits some of them. The sample includes fewer than 200,000 clones, around 80% seen only once; the top ten take roughly a fifth. The sequencing sample was made of peripheral blood. These TCRs come from a woman in her 70s who had recovered from COVID-19.

The chain is built from TRBV24-1 and TRBJ2-1, with a tentative D call TRBD1 (8 bases). The germline CDR1 and CDR2 sequences are KGHDR and SFDVKD. The length of the CDR3 is 17 residues. V shed 3 bases and J shed 10 bases, with 24 bases lying between them. DNA for the CDR3: TGTGCCACCAGTGATCCCCGGGGACAGGCGGGGAGGGGGGAGCAGTTCTTC. This encodes CATSDPRGQAGRGEQFF.

This chain uses TRBV6-5 with TRBJ1-5; 8 positions match TRBD1. Trimming at V came to 6 bases and at J to 5 bases, leaving 6 bases not matched to a gene. CDR1 MNHEY and CDR2 SVGAGI come from the germline V gene. The CDR3 runs 14 residues. The CDR3 loop reads CASSGQGQDQPQHF. The CDR3, as DNA: TGTGCCAGCAGCGGACAGGGCCAAGATCAGCCCCAGCATTTT.

The V and J genes are TRBV15 and TRBJ1-2, with 12 bases matching TRBD1. This CDR3 is built from 19 residues. Germline V lookup: CDR1 LNHNV, CDR2 YYDKDF (reference sequence). Trimming removed 1 base from V and 0 bases from J; junction bases left unmatched: 9. CDR3 loop: CATSRARGQGAPPNYGYTF. CDR3 DNA: TGTGCCACCAGCAGAGCCCGGGGACAGGGGGCCCCCCCTAACTATGGCTACACCTTC.

This chain connects TRBV15 to TRBJ2-3, with TRBD2 identical over 7 bases. From germline, CDR1 is LNHNV and CDR2 YYDKDF (reference sequence). V lost 3 bases to trimming and J lost 1 base; unmatched junction nucleotides: 7. The CDR3 has 16 amino acids. CDR3 loop: CATSSGLVVGTDTQYF. DNA of the CDR3: TGTGCCACCAGCAGCGGACTAGTCGTCGGCACAGATACGCAGTATTTT.

The J gene is TRBJ2-2, the V gene TRBV4-1; 7 nucleotides line up with TRBD1. This CDR3 has 16 residues. V was clipped by 4 bases and J by 1 base; unmatched bases: 6. Per the germline V gene, CDR1 is MGHRA and CDR2 is YSYEKL. CDR3: CASSPYGTVNTGELFF. CDR3 bases: TGCGCCAGCAGCCCTTACGGGACAGTGAACACCGGGGAGCTGTTTTTT.

V gene TRBV2 combines with J gene TRBJ2-7; 7 bases align to TRBD1. In germline, CDR1 is SNHLY, CDR2 FYNNEI. The CDR3 is 14 residues long. Trimming cost V 6 bases and J 6 bases; bases outside gene matches: 11. The CDR3 DNA sequence: TGTGCCAGCAGGACCGGAACGACAGGGTTCGAGCAGTACTTC. Translating it yields CASRTGTTGFEQYF. The full variable domain, its missing parts supplied by reference TRBV2 and TRBJ2-7, is EPEVTQTPSHQVTQMGQEVILRCVPISNHLYFYWYRQILGQKVEFLVSFYNNEISEKSEIFDDQFSVERPDGSNFTLKIRSTKLEDSAMYFCASRTGTTGFEQYFGPGTRLTVT.

This clone has just a few counts. This chain links TRBV28 with TRBJ1-4, with a possible D match to TRBD1 (6 bases). The CDR3 loop spans 14 amino acids. Germline V gene lookup returns CDR1 MDHEN and CDR2 SYDVKM. Trimming cost V 6 bases and J 4 bases, with 12 bases left between them. This chain's CDR3 is CASSSAGDNEKLFF. The CDR3 nucleotides are TGTGCCAGCAGCTCGGCAGGGGATAATGAAAAACTGTTTTTT.

V and J are TRBV5-8 and TRBJ2-1, with TRBD2 identical over 8 bases. The J segment lost 2 bases and the V segment lost 5 bases, leaving 6 bases of the junction unmatched. CDR1 and CDR2 from the germline V gene are SGHTS and YDEGEE. The CDR3 runs 15 residues. The CDR3 DNA reads as TGTGCCAGCAGGGCCGGGCGGGAGGCCTACAATGAGCAGTTCTTC. This sequence encodes CASRAGREAYNEQFF.

This clone has only a few counts. V gene TRBV6-5 combines with J gene TRBJ1-5; D ambiguous. There are 13 residues in the CDR3. Between the trimmed V and J ends, which lost 6 bases and 3 bases, there was a span of 9 bases. Germline V gene sequence: CDR1 MNHEY, CDR2 SVGAGI. As DNA, the CDR3 is TGTGCCAGCAGAATGGGCCTCAATCAGCCCCAGCATTTT. Residues: CASRMGLNQPQHF.

This clone appeared once. V is TRBV7-9 and J is TRBJ1-1; TRBD1 is a possible D gene (5 bases). V was clipped by 2 bases and J by 11 bases, with 12 bases between them. The CDR3 contains 12 residues. CDR1 is SEHNR, CDR2 FQNEAQ, per germline (reference sequence). CDR3 in amino acids: CASSLLSRAAFF. The CDR3 region has the DNA TGTGCCAGCAGCTTACTATCCAGGGCTGCTTTCTTT.

V usage is TRBV3-1 (or the pseudogene TRBV3-2) and J usage is TRBJ1-1, with D possibly TRBD1 on 6 matching bases. CDR1 and CDR2 (germline): LGHDT, YNNKEL (reference sequence). There are 12 residues in the CDR3. Trimming took off 2 bases at V and 11 bases at J, with 12 bases between the two ends. In nucleotides, the CDR3 is TGTGCCAGCAGCCAATTGTGGGGGGGCGCTTTCTTT. Its translation is CASSQLWGGAFF.